A selection of T cell receptor beta chains follows, all from one sample in a study of cytomegalovirus exposure and HLA in healthy donors. Libraries were prepared by immunoSEQ multiplex PCR; TCRdb keeps only in-frame clonotypes and omits some of them. The sample records about 140,000 clones, 61% being singletons. Sequenced: PBMCs. The source of these receptors is a male donor in good health and CMV-seronegative. The CDR3 runs from the conserved cysteine through the conserved F or W. The D gene is left open where the match is weak. The listing skips clone size in some rows; elsewhere it reads once, few, many or a size class.

v_call	d_call	clone_size	j_call	cdr3_nt	cdr3_aa
TRBV5-1	NA	NA	TRBJ1-2	TGCGCCAGCAGAGCGATGCAGACCGAATATGGCTACACCTTC	CASRAMQTEYGYTF
TRBV9	NA	NA	TRBJ1-1	TGTGCCAGCAGCCAGGGACACCAGAACACTGAAACTTTCTTT	CASSQGHQNTETFF
TRBV5-1	NA	few	TRBJ1-4	TGCGCCAGCAGCTTCCAATCGCAGGGAACTAATGAAAAACTGTTTTTT	CASSFQSQGTNEKLFF
TRBV7-9	NA	NA	TRBJ2-4	TGTGCCAGCAGCTCAGAGGAGAGGCGAACCATTCAGTACTTC	CASSSEERRTIQYF
TRBV5-4	NA	NA	TRBJ1-2	TGTGCCAGCAGCACCTCCGGGACACTTAACTATGGCTACACCTTC	CASSTSGTLNYGYTF
TRBV27	TRBD1	NA	TRBJ2-7	TGTGCCAGCAGCCGCCTATCCGGGACAGGGTCCTACGAGCAGTACTTC	CASSRLSGTGSYEQYF
TRBV6-1	TRBD1	NA	TRBJ2-7	TGTGCCAGCAGACCCAGGGGACAGGGCGAGCAGTACTTC	CASRPRGQGEQYF
TRBV6-1	TRBD1	few	TRBJ2-1	TGTGCCAGCAGTGAACCAGAGACAGGGAAGCAGTTCTTC	CASSEPETGKQFF
TRBV27	TRBD1	NA	TRBJ1-6	TGTGCCAGCAGGCGGCAGGGGGCCCAAAGTTCACCCCTCCACTTT	CASRRQGAQSSPLHF
TRBV5-5	NA	NA	TRBJ1-5	TGTGCCAGCAGCCACGGACAGCCCTCGGGGCAGCCCCAGCATTTT	CASSHGQPSGQPQHF
TRBV18	NA	NA	TRBJ2-2	TGTGCCAGCTCATCCTCCTACACCGGGGAGCTGTTTTTT	CASSSSYTGELFF
TRBV12-5	TRBD1	NA	TRBJ1-1	TGTGCTAGTGGTCCGACAGGGGAGAACACTGAAGCTTTCTTT	CASGPTGENTEAFF
TRBV11-2	NA	NA	TRBJ1-1	TGTGCCAGCAGCTCTAGCGGGGTTGCGGGACTAGCTTTCTTT	CASSSSGVAGLAFF
TRBV10-3	NA	NA	TRBJ2-3	TGTGCCATCAGCGAGGGTCAGCGAGACACAGATACGCAGTATTTT	CAISEGQRDTDTQYF
TRBV29-1	NA	NA	TRBJ1-1	TGCAGCGTTAGAATAGGGGTTACTGAAGCTTTCTTT	CSVRIGVTEAFF
TRBV29-1	NA	NA	TRBJ1-1	TGCAGCGTTGTGGGAGACACTGAAGCTTTCTTT	CSVVGDTEAFF
TRBV15	TRBD1	NA	TRBJ2-1	TGTGCCACCAGCAGACGATCGGGGACAGATTACAATGAGCAGTTCTTC	CATSRRSGTDYNEQFF
TRBV15	TRBD1	NA	TRBJ2-2	TGTGCCACCAGCAGAGATGAAACAGGGGCCGGGGAGCTGTTTTTT	CATSRDETGAGELFF
TRBV28	NA	few	TRBJ2-7	TGTGCCAGCAGTCGGGGATTGGGTGAGCAGTACTTC	CASSRGLGEQYF
TRBV19	NA	NA	TRBJ1-5	TGTGCCAGTAGTATTCTTAACAGTAATCAGCCCCAGCATTTT	CASSILNSNQPQHF
TRBV5-4	NA	NA	TRBJ2-7	TGTGCCAGCAGCTTGGGGGCAGGTATATCCTACGAGCAGTACTTC	CASSLGAGISYEQYF
TRBV6-5	NA	NA	TRBJ1-3	TGTGCCAGCAGAAAACAGAGAATCGAAAACACCATATATTTT	CASRKQRIENTIYF
TRBV7-9	NA	NA	TRBJ2-6	TGTGCCAGCAGTTTACCCAGGGGATCTGGGGCCAACGTCCTGACTTTC	CASSLPRGSGANVLTF
TRBV13	TRBD1	NA	TRBJ1-1	TGTGCCAGCAGCTTAGAGGCCAGGGGGGTCCCTGAAGCTTTCTTT	CASSLEARGVPEAFF
TRBV9	NA	NA	TRBJ1-3	TGTGCCAGCAGCGTAGAAGGGGGTGGCAGTGGAAACACCATATATTTT	CASSVEGGGSGNTIYF
TRBV27	NA	once	TRBJ1-5	TGTGCCAGCAGTTTTTACAGTCAGCCCCAGCATTTT	CASSFYSQPQHF
TRBV27	NA	few	TRBJ1-6	TGTGCCAGCGCCTCAGGGACTTATAATTCACCCCTCCACTTT	CASASGTYNSPLHF
TRBV15	NA	NA	TRBJ2-2	TGTGCCACCAGCAGAGATTATCACAGGGCAGACGGGGAGCTGTTTTTT	CATSRDYHRADGELFF
TRBV6-6	TRBD1	NA	TRBJ1-5	TGTGCCAGCAGCCCGACAGGGGTCAATCAGCCCCAGCATTTT	CASSPTGVNQPQHF
TRBV19	TRBD2	NA	TRBJ2-1	TGTGCCTGTACGGGGGGCAATGAGCAGTTCTTC	CACTGGNEQFF
TRBV4-1	NA	NA	TRBJ2-3	TGCGCCAGCAGCCAACGCGGAGAGGGCACAGATACGCAGTATTTT	CASSQRGEGTDTQYF
TRBV27	NA	few	TRBJ2-2	TGTGCCAGCACGTTCAGGGTCCCCGGGGAGCTGTTTTTT	CASTFRVPGELFF
TRBV4-2	NA	few	TRBJ2-5	TGTGCCAGCAGCCTAGGGGTGGACGCCATCGCATACGAGACCCAGTACTTC	CASSLGVDAIAYETQYF
TRBV9	TRBD2	NA	TRBJ2-1	TGTGCCAGCAGCGTAGAGGGTAGCGGGGGCGGGGATGAGCAGTTCTTC	CASSVEGSGGGDEQFF
TRBV7-9	TRBD1	NA	TRBJ1-6	TGTGCCAGCAGCCTCCAGGGGGCTGGTTCACCCCTCCACTTT	CASSLQGAGSPLHF
TRBV7-9	NA	NA	TRBJ1-1	TGTGCCAGCAGTTTTAGACAGATAGGAGAAGCTTTCTTT	CASSFRQIGEAFF
TRBV7-2	NA	NA	TRBJ1-4	TGTGCCAGCAGCGGAGGGACCGAGGGTACTAATGAAAAACTGTTTTTT	CASSGGTEGTNEKLFF
TRBV27	NA	NA	TRBJ2-5	TGTGCCAGCAGTTTTTCGGACAGAAAAGAGACCCAGTACTTC	CASSFSDRKETQYF
TRBV6-6	NA	NA	TRBJ1-4	TGTGCCAGCAGCTCGCCGACGGGTGAAAAACTGTTTTTT	CASSSPTGEKLFF
TRBV5-6	NA	NA	TRBJ2-5	TGTGCCAGCAGCTTTTCAGGGCAAGAGACCCAGTACTTC	CASSFSGQETQYF
TRBV15	TRBD2	few	TRBJ2-3	TGTGCCACCAGCAGAGATTTCCGACTAGCGGGGGGCACAGATACGCAGTATTTT	CATSRDFRLAGGTDTQYF
TRBV7-9	NA	NA	TRBJ1-1	TGTGCCAGCAGCTTAGGTGCAGGAAGGACTGAAGCTTTCTTT	CASSLGAGRTEAFF
TRBV27	NA	NA	TRBJ1-2	TGTGCCAGCAGTTTCGGGGAGGGGATCGGGGGCTACACCTTC	CASSFGEGIGGYTF
TRBV19	TRBD1	once	TRBJ1-1	TGTGCCAGTAAGGGACAGGGGAAGAACACTGAAGCTTTCTTT	CASKGQGKNTEAFF
TRBV6-1	NA	NA	TRBJ2-6	TGTGCCAGCAGCCCCCCGAGCTCTGGGGCCAACGTCCTGACTTTC	CASSPPSSGANVLTF
TRBV25-1	NA	NA	TRBJ1-6	TGTGCCAGCAGCACGTTAGCCAGGGAGGGATATTCACCCCTCCACTTT	CASSTLAREGYSPLHF
TRBV4-1	NA	few	TRBJ1-4	TGCGCCAGCAGCCAAACCTCAGAGGGACTGGGCGCGGGTAATGAAAAACTGTTTTTT	CASSQTSEGLGAGNEKLFF
TRBV6-4	TRBD2	NA	TRBJ2-3	TGTGCCAGCAGTGAGGAGCGGGGGGGCCTAAATACGCAGTATTTT	CASSEERGGLNTQYF
TRBV7-3	NA	NA	TRBJ1-6	TGTGCCAGCAGCTTATCCCAGTATAATTCACCCCTCCACTTT	CASSLSQYNSPLHF
TRBV4-1	NA	NA	TRBJ2-7	TGCGCCAGCAGCCAGGGCGACAGCTCCTCCTACGAGCAGTACTTC	CASSQGDSSSYEQYF
TRBV7-2	NA	NA	TRBJ2-1	TGTGCCAGCAGCTTAGCGGGGGGATTATCCTACAATGAGCAGTTCTTC	CASSLAGGLSYNEQFF
TRBV27	NA	NA	TRBJ2-7	TGTGCCAGCAGTTTATGGGGCAGCTCCTTGGGCTACGAGCAGTACTTC	CASSLWGSSLGYEQYF
TRBV9	TRBD2	NA	TRBJ2-1	TGTGCCAGCAGCGCGACTAGCGGGGTCCCGGAGGAGCAGTTCTTC	CASSATSGVPEEQFF
TRBV19	NA	NA	TRBJ2-7	TGTGCCAGTAGTATAGCAGGGAATCCCTACGAGCAGTACTTC	CASSIAGNPYEQYF
TRBV11-2	NA	NA	TRBJ2-5	TGTGCCAGCAGCTCAGGGGTAGGGACCCAGTACTTC	CASSSGVGTQYF